What follows are 15 T cell receptor beta chains derived from one specimen sequenced in a study of CD8 T cells in ankylosing spondylitis. TCRdb reprocessed the 5' RACE reads with MiXCR, giving one entry per CDR3 protein. The sample yields approximately 300,000 distinct CDR3 sequences, less than 25% seen once. Sequencing was done on a sample of blood, either unsorted or a sorted T cell fraction (not recorded which). The receptors were sampled from a female donor with ankylosing spondylitis or in good health (not recorded which).

This rearrangement joins TRBV6-1 to TRBJ2-6, with D possibly TRBD2 on 5 matching bases. This CDR3 has 14 residues. Germline lookup yields CDR1 MNHNS and CDR2 SASEGT. Trimming shortened V by 6 bases and J by 1 base, and 7 bases separated the two germline ends. This CDR3 reads CASSGVSGANVLTF. CDR3 DNA: TGTGCCAGCAGCGGGGTATCTGGGGCCAACGTCCTGACTTTC.

This clonotype was seen a few times. The CDR3 sequence: CASSLIGGYEQYF. DNA of the CDR3: TGTGCCAGCAGCTTAATAGGAGGCTACGAGCAGTACTTC. The V and J genes are TRBV7-9 and TRBJ2-7; a weak D match, TRBD2 (5 bases). This CDR3 region has 13 residues. The V end was cut by 2 bases, the J end by 3 bases, with 8 bases between. CDR1 is SEHNR and CDR2 is FQNEAQ in the germline V gene (reference sequence).

There are a few counts of this clonotype. This chain uses TRBV5-5 with TRBJ2-3, with D possibly being TRBD2 (6 bases). V dropped 4 bases and J dropped 0 bases, with 15 bases sitting between them. CDR1 SGHKS and CDR2 YYEKEE come from the germline V gene (reference sequence). CDR3 length: 16 amino acids. The CDR3: CASSRGFQTSTDTQYF. The CDR3 nucleotides read TGTGCCAGCAGCCGGGGGTTTCAGACTAGCACAGATACGCAGTATTTT.

The chain has TRBV27 and TRBJ2-1; TRBD2 aligns across 12 bases. The CDR3 length is 17 residues. V trimming: 0 bases; J trimming: 7 bases; junction bases outside the gene matches: 7. CDR1 and CDR2 (germline): MNHEY, SMNVEV (reference sequence). The CDR3 DNA reads TGTGCCAGCAGTTTATCGCTTGGGCTAGCGGGAGGGAATGAGCAGTTCTTC. Protein product: CASSLSLGLAGGNEQFF.

This clonotype was recorded many times. This chain connects TRBV4-3 to TRBJ1-5, with 8 bases that match TRBD1. Germline trimming cut 0 bases from V and 7 bases from J; bases unmatched to any gene: 11. From germline, CDR1 is LGHNA and CDR2 YSLEER. The CDR3 consists of 17 residues. Written as DNA, the CDR3 is TGCGCCAGCAGCCAAGACAGGCTCAGGGGGCCTGACCAGCCCCAGCATTTT. It codes for CASSQDRLRGPDQPQHF.

This clonotype was observed a few times. The chain links TRBV20-1 to TRBJ1-1; unclear D gene. The germline CDR1 and CDR2 sequences are DFQATT and SNEGSKA (reference sequence). V was shortened by 2 bases and J by 11 bases, with 9 bases between the two germline ends. The CDR3 runs to 10 residues. CDR3 sequence reads: CSARKGWAFF. The CDR3 DNA reads as TGCAGTGCTAGAAAGGGTTGGGCTTTCTTT.

The J gene is TRBJ2-2, the V gene TRBV3-1, with unresolved D. Trimming removed 4 bases from V and 5 bases from J, with 11 bases in between. The CDR3 has 14 amino acids. Germline values: CDR1 LGHDT, CDR2 YNNKEL (reference sequence). DNA of the CDR3: TGTGCCAGCAGCCTCTTAATCGATACCGGGGAGCTGTTTTTT. This gives the protein CASSLLIDTGELFF.

This clonotype was seen a handful of times. This chain links TRBV7-9 with TRBJ1-4; D uncertain. CDR3 length equals 15 residues. Between the trimmed V and J ends, which lost 5 bases and 1 base, there was a span of 11 bases. The germline V gene encodes CDR1 SEHNR and CDR2 FQNEAQ (reference sequence). The CDR3, as DNA: TGTGCCAGCAGCCCCACGAGGCAAACTAATGAAAAACTGTTTTTT. Its translation is CASSPTRQTNEKLFF.

CDR3 in DNA: TGTGCCAGCAGTTCCGACAGGGAGAACACTGAAGCTTTCTTT. Encoded protein: CASSSDRENTEAFF. J is TRBJ1-1 and V is TRBV6-5; 7 bases align to TRBD1. The V and J ends lost 4 bases and 1 base, in that order; junction bases with no gene match: 3. The CDR3 sequence is 14 residues long. Germline CDR1 reads MNHEY; CDR2 reads SVGAGI.

The chain has TRBV20-1 and TRBJ2-1, with 11 bases identical to TRBD2. The germline V gene encodes CDR1 DFQATT and CDR2 SNEGSKA (reference sequence). V lost 3 bases and J lost 0; bases outside the gene matches: 4. The CDR3 consists of 16 residues. CDR3 sequence: CSARSSGRSSYNEQFF. The CDR3 DNA sequence: TGCAGTGCTAGGTCTAGCGGGAGGTCCTCCTACAATGAGCAGTTCTTC.

The rearrangement links TRBV6-2 or TRBV6-3 to TRBJ1-2; D not certain. The CDR3 sequence is 16 residues long. Germline V gives CDR1 MNHEY, CDR2 SVGEGT. The germline V and J ends were trimmed by 0 bases and 4 bases, with 15 bases remaining between them. The CDR3 loop reads CASSYSGREWAYGYTF. In DNA, the CDR3 is TGTGCCAGCAGTTACTCTGGCCGAGAATGGGCCTATGGCTACACCTTC.

This clonotype has only a few counts. V gene TRBV4-1 combines with J gene TRBJ2-3, with TRBD2 identical over 9 bases. This CDR3 comprises 16 residues. The V gene's germline CDR1 is MGHRA and CDR2 YSYEKL. V shed 3 bases and J 5 bases; nucleotides not matched to a gene: 9. The CDR3 sequence: CASSHLAGTALDTQYF. DNA for the CDR3: TGCGCCAGCAGCCACCTAGCGGGGACAGCCTTAGATACGCAGTATTTT.

V usage is TRBV7-2 and J usage is TRBJ2-7; D is possibly TRBD2 (5 bases). The CDR3 length is 14 residues. The germline V gene has CDR1 SGHTA and CDR2 FQGNSA. With 5 bases removed from V and 2 bases from J, the gap between germline ends came to 13 bases. The CDR3 DNA is TGTGCCAGCAGCCAGGTTGAGGGAACCTACGAGCAGTACTTC. Protein product: CASSQVEGTYEQYF.

This clonotype was counted many times. CDR3 nucleotide sequence: TGCGCCAGCAGCGAGACAGGATCCTACGAGCAGTACTTC. This translates into CASSETGSYEQYF. This rearrangement joins TRBV5-1 to TRBJ2-7; possibly TRBD1 for D (6 bases). This CDR3 has 13 amino acids. The V gene lost 4 bases and the J gene lost 1 base, with 9 bases spanning the gap. Germline V CDR1 and CDR2: SGHRS, YFSETQ.

This clonotype has just a few counts. This chain connects TRBV24-1 to TRBJ2-1, with TRBD2 identical over 8 bases. The junction had 7 bases not matched to a gene; V was cut back by 5 bases and J by 8 bases. Germline CDR1 KGHDR, CDR2 SFDVKD. The CDR3 sequence is 14 residues long. This chain's CDR3 is CATSASGRSYEQFF. The CDR3 DNA sequence: TGTGCCACCAGTGCGAGCGGGAGATCTTATGAGCAGTTCTTC.